The 21 T cell receptor beta chains reported below all come from one sample, sequenced in a study of T cells in Graves' hyperthyroidism and ophthalmopathy. Template material for amplifying TCR beta CDR3 regions consisted of RNA transcripts. Using the HTBI primer set, a first-round RT-PCR was run on the TCR CDR3. One entry per CDR3 protein results from TCRdb running MiXCR on the multiplex PCR reads. Among roughly 500,000 distinct CDR3 sequences listed, approximately 49% were seen once. Sequenced material: peripheral blood or thyroid tissue (not recorded which). Receptor source: an adult woman with Graves' disease, either hyperthyroidism or ophthalmopathy (not recorded which).

This clonotype came up a few times. The genes are TRBV7-9 and TRBJ2-7, with D tentatively TRBD1 (5 bases). Germline V gene data show CDR1 as SEHNR and CDR2 as FQNEAQ (reference sequence). The CDR3 totals 14 residues. The V gene lost 1 base and the J gene lost 6 bases, with 13 bases spanning the gap. CDR3 sequence: CASSLGGGAGEQYF. CDR3 nucleotide sequence: TGTGCCAGCAGCTTAGGGGGTGGGGCTGGCGAGCAGTACTTC.

The CDR3 nucleotides are TGTGCCATCAGTGATCGCACAGGGTGGGGCAATCAGCCCCAGCATTTT. Its translation: CAISDRTGWGNQPQHF. The rearrangement joins TRBV10-3 to TRBJ1-5; TRBD1 is a possible D gene (6 bases). There are 16 residues in the CDR3. CDR1 is ENHRY, CDR2 SYGVKD, per germline. The V end lost 3 bases, the J end lost 2 bases, and 14 bases lay between the germline ends.

This clonotype occurred many times. The V gene is TRBV20-1, the J gene TRBJ2-5; 8 nucleotides line up with TRBD1. J gave up 1 base and V 6 bases, and 13 bases lay outside the gene matches. The CDR3 has 16 residues. Germline V gene lookup returns CDR1 DFQATT and CDR2 SNEGSKA (reference sequence). The CDR3, as DNA: TGCAGTGCCCGCCGGCAGGGGGCGGCCTTCCAAGAGACCCAGTACTTC. It yields the protein CSARRQGAAFQETQYF.

This clonotype was seen ten or more times. V and J are TRBV6-5 and TRBJ1-2; perhaps TRBD1 as D (6 bases). V was pared by 6 bases and J by 4 bases, with 12 bases between. CDR3 size: 13 residues. In germline, CDR1 is MNHEY, CDR2 SVGAGI. The CDR3: CASSTGTVYGYTF. CDR3 sequence (DNA): TGTGCCAGCAGCACAGGGACTGTCTATGGCTACACCTTC.

V usage is TRBV14 and J usage is TRBJ1-4, with 7 bases lining up with TRBD1. The trim removed 3 bases at V and 4 bases at J, leaving 8 bases unmatched. There are 16 residues in the CDR3. Germline CDR1 and CDR2: SGHDN and FVKESK. The CDR3 DNA reads TGTGCCAGCAGCCACGGCAGGGGGGGCCTTAATGAAAAACTGTTTTTT. Amino acid sequence: CASSHGRGGLNEKLFF.

The V call is TRBV5-1, the J call TRBJ2-2; 8 nucleotides match TRBD1. Unmatched junction bases numbered 22, after V lost 1 base and J lost 5 bases. The CDR3 covers 21 residues. The V gene's germline CDR1 is SGHRS and CDR2 YFSETQ. CDR3 DNA: TGCGCCAGCAGCTTGCCTCGTAGGACAGGGCTAGAATCCCGAACGACCGGGGAGCTGTTTTTT. Its protein is CASSLPRRTGLESRTTGELFF.

This clonotype has at least ten counts. J is TRBJ1-6 and V is TRBV3-1; D possibly corresponds to TRBD1 (5 bases). Germline CDR1 and CDR2: LGHDT and YNNKEL (reference sequence). V was trimmed by 4 bases and J by 10 bases, leaving 20 bases between them. The CDR3 is 16 amino acids. The CDR3 sequence: CASSLLRGRSGSPLHF. In nucleotides, the CDR3 is TGTGCCAGCAGCCTACTGAGGGGCCGCTCTGGGTCACCCCTCCACTTT. Drawing the rest from reference TRBV3-1 and TRBJ1-6, the complete variable domain is DTAVSQTPKYLVTQMGNDKSIKCEQNLGHDTMYWYKQDSKKFLKIMFSYNNKELIINETVPNRFSPKSPDKAHLNLHINSLELGDSAVYFCASSLLRGRSGSPLHFGNGTRLTVT.

The genes are TRBV9 and TRBJ2-7; 7 bases match TRBD1. This CDR3 region has 15 residues. The trim removed 5 bases at V and 0 bases at J, leaving 8 bases unmatched. CDR1 and CDR2 from the germline V gene are SGDLS and YYNGEE. CDR3 coding DNA: TGTGCCAGCAGGGCCGACAGGGCGAGCTCCTACGAGCAGTACTTC. As protein: CASRADRASSYEQYF.

Points on this clonotype: The junction departs from germline at one end; a sequencing error may be responsible. This chain links TRBV9 with TRBJ2-7; D might be TRBD2 (6 bases). The CDR3 sequence is 13 residues long. Germline CDR1 reads SGDLS; CDR2 reads YYNGEE. CDR3 residues: CASSLGWGDEQYF. The CDR3 nucleotides are TGCGCCAGCAGCCTCGGATGGGGGGACGAGCAGTACTTC.

This clonotype was found a few times. The rearrangement links TRBV2 to TRBJ2-5, with 9 bases lining up with TRBD1. Germline V gene lookup returns CDR1 SNHLY and CDR2 FYNNEI. This CDR3 comprises 15 residues. V was clipped by 4 bases and J by 9 bases; unmatched bases: 12. CDR3 amino acids: CASSAGTGWGKPQYF. The CDR3 DNA reads as TGTGCCAGCAGTGCGGGGACAGGGTGGGGAAAGCCCCAGTACTTC.

The V and J genes are TRBV6-1 and TRBJ1-1; D is undetermined. Germline V gene sequence: CDR1 MNHNS, CDR2 SASEGT. This CDR3 contains 15 residues. Between the trimmed V and J ends, which lost 5 bases and 2 bases, there was a span of 15 bases. The CDR3 region has the DNA TGTGCCAGCAGTTTATCAGGCGCTGGTAACACTGAAGCTTTCTTT. Translated, it gives CASSLSGAGNTEAFF.

This sequence joins TRBV2 and TRBJ2-2; 7 bases are a match to TRBD2. Germline assignment: CDR1 SNHLY and CDR2 FYNNEI. The CDR3 runs to 15 residues. V dropped 6 bases and J dropped 3; count of bases not matched to a gene: 7. The CDR3 sequence is CASSPSGSYTGELFF. The CDR3 coding sequence is TGTGCCAGCAGCCCTAGCGGTTCTTACACCGGGGAGCTGTTTTTT.

The genes are TRBV10-3 and TRBJ1-4; tentatively, D is TRBD1 (6 bases). The CDR3 runs to 15 residues. V was clipped by 6 bases and J by 0 bases, with 11 bases between them. Germline CDR1 reads ENHRY; CDR2 reads SYGVKD. In DNA, the CDR3 is TGTGCCATCAGAAGGGGGGGTACAACTAATGAAAAACTGTTTTTT. As protein: CAIRRGGTTNEKLFF.

This clonotype has just one count. J is TRBJ2-2 and V is TRBV7-6; TRBD2 matches at 10 bases. The V and J ends lost 2 bases and 3 bases, in that order; junction bases with no gene match: 6. CDR1 and CDR2 from the germline V gene are SGHVS and FNYEAQ. The CDR3 is 17 residues long. CDR3 in amino acids: CASSLFPSGSHTGELFF. In DNA form, the CDR3 reads TGTGCCAGCAGCTTATTTCCTAGCGGGAGTCACACCGGGGAGCTGTTTTTT. The variable domain in full, completed from reference TRBV7-6 and TRBJ2-2, reads GAGVSQSPRYKVTKRGQDVALRCDPISGHVSLYWYRQALGQGPEFLTYFNYEAQQDKSGLPNDRFSAERPEGSISTLTIQRTEQRDSAMYRCASSLFPSGSHTGELFFGEGSRLTVL.

The CDR3: CASSLRVGKRMAFF. The CDR3 coding sequence is TGTGCCAGCAGCTTACGTGTTGGTAAGAGAATGGCTTTCTTT. The genes are TRBV13 and TRBJ1-1; D is unresolved. The CDR3 is 14 amino acids. Germline CDR1 reads PRHDT; CDR2 reads FYEKMQ (reference sequence). The ends were cut back, 2 bases at V and 11 bases at J, with 18 bases in the middle. The full variable domain, rest sourced from reference TRBV13 and TRBJ1-1, is AAGVIQSPRHLIKEKRETATLKCYPIPRHDTVYWYQQGPGQDPQFLISFYEKMQSDKGSIPDRFSAQQFSDYHSELNMSSLELGDSALYFCASSLRVGKRMAFFGQGTRLTVV.

This clonotype was observed many times. The gene calls are TRBV19 and TRBJ2-7; 8 bases are shared with TRBD1. The CDR3 runs to 15 residues. Germline V gene data show CDR1 as LNHDA and CDR2 as SQIVND (reference sequence). The V segment lost 2 bases and the J segment 3 bases; nucleotides outside the gene matches: 6. This chain's CDR3 is CASSIIAGGDYEQYF. The CDR3 bases are TGTGCCAGTAGTATAATCGCAGGGGGCGACTACGAGCAGTACTTC. Variable domain in full (rest from reference TRBV19 and TRBJ2-7): DGGITQSPKYLFRKEGQNVTLSCEQNLNHDAMYWYRQDPGQGLRLIYYSQIVNDFQKGDIAEGYSVSREKKESFPLTVTSAQKNPTAFYLCASSIIAGGDYEQYFGPGTRLTVT.

The chain has TRBV11-1 and TRBJ2-6; the D gene could be TRBD1 or TRBD2 (6 bases each). The CDR3 is 17 residues long. Trimming took 3 bases from V and 3 from J, leaving 15 bases between them. Germline assignment: CDR1 SGHAT and CDR2 FQDESV (reference sequence). The CDR3 is CASSLVNGGNGANVLTF. As DNA, the CDR3 is TGTGCCAGCAGCTTGGTCAACGGGGGCAATGGGGCCAACGTCCTGACTTTC. Full variable domain (rest looked up from reference TRBV11-1 and TRBJ2-6): EAEVAQSPRYKITEKSQAVAFWCDPISGHATLYWYRQILGQGPELLVQFQDESVVDDSQLPKDRFSAERLKGVDSTLKIQPAELGDSAMYLCASSLVNGGNGANVLTFGAGSRLTVL.

This clonotype was seen a few times. The chain couples TRBV6-1 to TRBJ1-4, with D possibly being TRBD1 (6 bases). V was shortened by 2 bases and J by 2 bases, with 15 bases between the two germline ends. CDR1 and CDR2 (germline): MNHNS, SASEGT. The CDR3 spans 17 residues. The CDR3 coding sequence is TGTGCCAGCAGTGAAATATCACGGGGACATACTAATGAAAAACTGTTTTTT. Protein product: CASSEISRGHTNEKLFF.

The CDR3 nucleotides read TGCAGTGCTGAGAGGGGACGGGGCACTGAAGCTTTCTTT. It is translated as CSAERGRGTEAFF. The chain employs TRBV20-1 and TRBJ1-1; D might be TRBD1 (5 bases). V was cut by 5 bases and J by 4 bases, with 14 bases left in between. Germline loops: CDR1 DFQATT, CDR2 SNEGSKA (reference sequence). CDR3 length: 13 residues.

Written as DNA, the CDR3 is TGCAGTGCTAGAGATCCGGGACAGGGAAATTCCTACGAGCAGTACTTC. Encoded protein: CSARDPGQGNSYEQYF. The chain joins TRBV20-1 to TRBJ2-7; 9 nucleotides align to TRBD1. Germline V gene sequence: CDR1 DFQATT, CDR2 SNEGSKA (reference sequence). Losses at the gene ends were 0 bases for V and 1 base for J; bases not matched to a gene: 7. This CDR3 is built from 16 residues.

The chain links TRBV20-1 to TRBJ2-2, with a weak D call TRBD1 (5 bases). Germline V lookup: CDR1 DFQATT, CDR2 SNEGSKA (reference sequence). The CDR3 extends over 15 amino acids. V lost 4 bases to trimming and J lost 3 bases, with 15 bases between them. The CDR3 protein is CSAKPGRDDTGELFF. The CDR3 DNA reads as TGCAGTGCTAAACCAGGCAGGGATGACACCGGGGAGCTGTTTTTT.